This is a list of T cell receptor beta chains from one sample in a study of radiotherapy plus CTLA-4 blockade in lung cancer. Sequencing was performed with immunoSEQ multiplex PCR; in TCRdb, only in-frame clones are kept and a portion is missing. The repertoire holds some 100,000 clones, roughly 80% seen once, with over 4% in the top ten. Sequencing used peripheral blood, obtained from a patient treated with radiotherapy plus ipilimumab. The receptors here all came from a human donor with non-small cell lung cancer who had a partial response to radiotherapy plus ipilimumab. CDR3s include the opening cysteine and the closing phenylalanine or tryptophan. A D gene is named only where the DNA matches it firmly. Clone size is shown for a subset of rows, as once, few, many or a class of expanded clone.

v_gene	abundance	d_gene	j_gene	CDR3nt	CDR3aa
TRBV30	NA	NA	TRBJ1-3	TGTGCCTGGCTCAGGGGTCGCTCTGGAAACACCATATATTTT	CAWLRGRSGNTIYF
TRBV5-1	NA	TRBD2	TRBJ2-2	TGCGCCAGCAGCCTTCGGACAGTGATGACTAGCGGGAGGGCCAGTCAGTATCCCGGGGAGCTGTTTTTT	CASSLRTVMTSGRASQYPGELFF
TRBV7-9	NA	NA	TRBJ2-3	TGTGCCAGCAGCCAGTCCGTCGCTCGAGATACGCAGTATTTT	CASSQSVARDTQYF
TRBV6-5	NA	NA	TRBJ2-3	TGTGCCAGCAGTTACGGGGCCACTAGCACAGATACGCAGTATTTT	CASSYGATSTDTQYF
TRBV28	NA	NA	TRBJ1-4	TGTGCCAGCGGATTTCAGGTAGAAAAACTGTTTTTT	CASGFQVEKLFF
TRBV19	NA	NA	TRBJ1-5	TGTGCCAGTATGCCAGACAGGAACAATCAGCCCCAGCATTTT	CASMPDRNNQPQHF
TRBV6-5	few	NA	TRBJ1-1	TGTGCCAGCAGTTACCGAAACAGCAAGAACACTGAAGCTTTCTTT	CASSYRNSKNTEAFF
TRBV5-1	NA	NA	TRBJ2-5	TGCGCCAGCAGCTTTCAGGGGCCGGAGACCCAGTACTTC	CASSFQGPETQYF
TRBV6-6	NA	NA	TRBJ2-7	TGTGCCAGCAAGTACAGGGATTCCTACGAGCAGTACTTC	CASKYRDSYEQYF
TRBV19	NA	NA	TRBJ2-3	TGTGCCAGTAGTCCTCTCTCCTCAGGGACAGATACGCAGTATTTT	CASSPLSSGTDTQYF
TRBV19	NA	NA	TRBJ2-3	TGTGCCAGTAGTATCGGAGACAGGTCTAGCACAGATACGCAGTATTTT	CASSIGDRSSTDTQYF
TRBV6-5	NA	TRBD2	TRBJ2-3	TGTGCCAGCAGTTACTCGCGGGGGAACACAGATACGCAGTATTTT	CASSYSRGNTDTQYF
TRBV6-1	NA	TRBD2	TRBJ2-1	TGTGCCAGCAGTGAACGCGCTAGCGGGAGGATTGAGCAGTTCTTC	CASSERASGRIEQFF
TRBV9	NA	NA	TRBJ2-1	TGTGCCAGCAGCTCAGATGCGGGCTCCTACAATGAGCAGTTCTTC	CASSSDAGSYNEQFF
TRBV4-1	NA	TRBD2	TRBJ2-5	TGCGCCAGCAGCCACACTAGCGGGAGGAAAGAGACCCAGTACTTC	CASSHTSGRKETQYF
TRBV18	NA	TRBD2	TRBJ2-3	TGTGCCAGCTCACAGGGGACTAGCGCCCAGTCGAGCACAGATACGCAGTATTTT	CASSQGTSAQSSTDTQYF
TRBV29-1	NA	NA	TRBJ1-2	TGCAGCGAAGGGGGTTCCTGGGGCTACACCTTC	CSEGGSWGYTF
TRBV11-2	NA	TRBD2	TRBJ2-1	TGTGCCAGCAGCCTGGGACTAGCGGGAGTTACCGGAAGGGGAAATGAGCAGTTCTTC	CASSLGLAGVTGRGNEQFF
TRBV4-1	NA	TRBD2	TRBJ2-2	TGCGCCAGCAGCCAAGTCACTAGCGGATCCACCGGGGAGCTGTTTTTT	CASSQVTSGSTGELFF
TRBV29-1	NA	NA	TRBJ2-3	TGCAGCGTTGAACCCCAAGGACAGATGCGGGTGCAGTATTTT	CSVEPQGQMRVQYF
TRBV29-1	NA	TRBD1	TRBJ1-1	TGCAGCGTCGACAGGGGGCAAACTGAAGCTTTCTTT	CSVDRGQTEAFF
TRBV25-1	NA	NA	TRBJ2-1	TGTGCCAGCAGTGATGTGCTAAATGAGCAGTTCTTC	CASSDVLNEQFF
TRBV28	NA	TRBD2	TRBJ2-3	TGTGCCAGCAGTTCAAGACTAGCTAGCACAGATACGCAGTATTTT	CASSSRLASTDTQYF
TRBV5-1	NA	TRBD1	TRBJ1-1	TGCGCCAGCAGCTTGGACAGGGGGCGTTTCGACACTGAAGCTTTCTTT	CASSLDRGRFDTEAFF
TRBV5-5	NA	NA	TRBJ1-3	TGTGCCAGCAGCACCGAGGGAGTCCCTGGAAACACCATATATTTT	CASSTEGVPGNTIYF
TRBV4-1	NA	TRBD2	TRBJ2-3	TGCGCCAGCAGCCAAGGGGCCGGAGGGAGGGCCACCGATACGCAGTATTTT	CASSQGAGGRATDTQYF
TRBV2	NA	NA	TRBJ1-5	TGTGCCAGCCGAGGGACTCCCGGCCAGCCCCAGCATTTT	CASRGTPGQPQHF
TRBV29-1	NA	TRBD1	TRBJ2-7	TGCAGCTTCGCTCTAGACAGGGGTTCCTACGAGCAGTACTTC	CSFALDRGSYEQYF
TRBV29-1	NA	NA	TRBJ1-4	TGCAGCGTTGAGAGACAGTCTGAAAAACTGTTTTTT	CSVERQSEKLFF
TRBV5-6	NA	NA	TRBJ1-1	TGTGCCAGCGAACAGGACATGAACACTGAAGCTTTCTTT	CASEQDMNTEAFF
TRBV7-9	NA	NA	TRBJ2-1	TGTGCCAGCAGCCCCCCCAGGAGGGGCGGGCCGAGCTCCTACAATGAGCAGTTCTTC	CASSPPRRGGPSSYNEQFF
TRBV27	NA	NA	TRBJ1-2	TGTGCCAGCAGTTCAAGAGCTAACTATGGCTACACCTTC	CASSSRANYGYTF
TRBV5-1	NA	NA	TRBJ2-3	TGCGCCAGCAGCTTGGCCCGAGCGGGCGGTGCAGATACGCAGTATTTT	CASSLARAGGADTQYF